The 4 T cell receptor beta chains reported below all come from one sample, sequenced in a study of blood T cell repertoires in COVID-19. Measured with immunoSEQ multiplex PCR; TCRdb has only the in-frame clones, and not every one. The sample records hundreds of thousands of clones, about 85% being singletons. The material sequenced was PBMCs or T cells enriched from blood (not recorded which). These TCRs come from a man aged 40-50 years who had recovered from COVID-19.

This chain joins TRBV5-6 and TRBJ2-3; 7 bases fit TRBD2. Germline V gives CDR1 SGHDT, CDR2 YYEEEE. Trimming took 4 bases from V and 6 from J; bases not matched to a gene: 8. This CDR3 has 14 amino acids. CDR3 in DNA: TGTGCCAGCAGCAGGGAGGGTAGAACGGATACGCAGTATTTT. It translates to CASSREGRTDTQYF.

The chain has TRBV28 and TRBJ2-7; 7 positions match TRBD1. The CDR3 contains 11 residues. Germline V gene lookup returns CDR1 MDHEN and CDR2 SYDVKM. V shed 5 bases and J 7 bases; nucleotides not matched to a gene: 2. The CDR3 sequence is CASSVRGEQYF. CDR3 in DNA: TGTGCCAGCAGTGTCAGGGGGGAGCAGTACTTC.

Notes on this clone: Additional DNA sequences in this sample encode the identical CDR3. The chain joins TRBV10-3 to TRBJ1-1; 7 bases are shared with TRBD1. Germline V gives CDR1 ENHRY, CDR2 SYGVKD. The CDR3 is made up of 15 amino acids. The junction had 3 bases not matched to a gene; V was cut back by 0 bases and J by 2 bases. CDR3 nucleotides: TGTGCCATCAGTGAGTCAACAGGGGCAAACACTGAAGCTTTCTTT. It translates to CAISESTGANTEAFF.

This chain links TRBV19 with TRBJ2-7; 12 nucleotides line up with TRBD2. Germline lookup yields CDR1 LNHDA and CDR2 SQIVND (reference sequence). J gave up 2 bases and V 4 bases, and 0 bases lay outside the gene matches. The CDR3 loop spans 14 amino acids. CDR3 region: CASSTSGRAYEQYF. CDR3 nucleotide sequence: TGTGCCAGTAGTACTAGCGGGAGGGCCTACGAGCAGTACTTC.